These 21 T cell receptor beta chains were all obtained from the same sample, sequenced in a study of early T cells in non-severe SARS-CoV-2 infection. TCRdb processed the 5' RACE reads anew with MiXCR; each CDR3 protein has one entry. In the table there are about 80,000 distinct CDR3 sequences, roughly an eighth of which are singletons. The starting material was whole blood, obtained at baseline. These TCRs come from an adult who was a healthcare worker with PCR-confirmed SARS-CoV-2 infection or an uninfected control (not recorded which). The donor label of this sample is uncertain.

The chain is built from TRBV5-1 and TRBJ2-4; weak D call: TRBD2 (5 bases). With 5 bases removed from V and 3 bases from J, the gap between germline ends came to 15 bases. The length of the CDR3 is 15 residues. Germline V gene sequence: CDR1 SGHRS, CDR2 YFSETQ. This chain's CDR3 is CASRTGGLVKNIQYF. CDR3 in DNA: TGCGCCAGCAGGACCGGTGGACTGGTCAAAAACATTCAGTACTTC. The full variable domain, completed using reference TRBV5-1 and TRBJ2-4, is KAGVTQTPRYLIKTRGQQVTLSCSPISGHRSVSWYQQTPGQGLQFLFEYFSETQRNKGNFPGRFSGRQFSNSRSEMNVSTLELGDSALYLCASRTGGLVKNIQYFGAGTRLSVL.

The chain has TRBV29-1 and TRBJ1-1, with 9 bases fitting TRBD1. The CDR3 loop spans 13 amino acids. Per the germline V gene, CDR1 is SQVTM and CDR2 is ANQGSEA. The V segment lost 7 bases and the J segment 3 bases; nucleotides outside the gene matches: 6. The CDR3 region has the DNA TGCAGCGGCGGGAGGGACAGGGACACTGAAGCTTTCTTT. Translating it yields CSGGRDRDTEAFF.

Only a few counts were recorded for this clonotype. V is TRBV19 and J is TRBJ1-5; possible D gene TRBD1, 6 bases. The V end was cut by 8 bases, the J end by 6 bases, with 11 bases between. Germline CDR1 LNHDA, CDR2 SQIVND (reference sequence). CDR3 length: 12 residues. CDR3 DNA: TGTGCCAGTGAGAAGGGGGGTCAGCCCCAGCATTTT. Translating gives CASEKGGQPQHF.

In this sample, this clonotype turned up a few times. The chain uses TRBV13 and TRBJ2-7; perhaps D is TRBD1 or TRBD2 (5 bases each). The CDR3 sequence is 14 residues long. Germline V gene sequence: CDR1 PRHDT, CDR2 FYEKMQ (reference sequence). V was pared by 3 bases and J by 2 bases, with 11 bases between. CDR3 nucleotide sequence: TGTGCCAGCAGCTTGGGGACGGCTACCTACGAGCAGTACTTC. It is translated as CASSLGTATYEQYF. The whole variable domain, filled in from reference TRBV13 and TRBJ2-7, reads AAGVIQSPRHLIKEKRETATLKCYPIPRHDTVYWYQQGPGQDPQFLISFYEKMQSDKGSIPDRFSAQQFSDYHSELNMSSLELGDSALYFCASSLGTATYEQYFGPGTRLTVT.

The chain joins TRBV6-2 or TRBV6-3 to TRBJ2-1; D remains unclear. Germline lookup yields CDR1 MNHEY and CDR2 SVGEGT. The CDR3 totals 12 residues. Trimming took off 3 bases at V and 9 bases at J, with 9 bases between the two ends. The CDR3 bases are TGTGCCAGCAGTTATCGCGACACTGAGCAGTTCTTC. Its translation is CASSYRDTEQFF.

This clonotype appeared a few times. The CDR3 is CASSLERDYRGLEQYF. The CDR3 nucleotides read TGTGCCAGCAGCTTAGAGCGGGACTATAGAGGACTTGAGCAGTACTTC. The chain combines TRBV7-8 with TRBJ2-7; 7 bases are a match to TRBD2. The CDR3 totals 16 residues. The germline V gene encodes CDR1 SGHVS and CDR2 FQNEAQ. Trimming took 1 base from V and 7 from J; bases not matched to a gene: 13.

This clonotype was seen ten or more times. The V and J genes are TRBV20-1 and TRBJ2-3, with D perhaps matching TRBD1 or TRBD2 (5 bases each). This CDR3 spans 15 amino acids. CDR1 is DFQATT, CDR2 SNEGSKA, per germline (reference sequence). V shed 3 bases and J shed 4 bases, with 17 bases lying between them. The CDR3: CSASRVAGRPDTQYF. The CDR3 coding sequence is TGCAGTGCTAGTCGGGTGGCAGGGAGACCAGATACGCAGTATTTT.

A few counts support this clonotype. The rearrangement joins TRBV12-3 or TRBV12-4 to TRBJ1-5, with a possible D match to TRBD1 (6 bases). This CDR3 has 16 amino acids. V was trimmed by 4 bases and J by 7 bases, leaving 20 bases between them. In DNA, the CDR3 is TGTGCCAGCAGTTGGGGATCGCAGGGGAGTGGACAGCCCCAGCATTTT. Protein: CASSWGSQGSGQPQHF.

This chain uses TRBV12-3 or TRBV12-4 with TRBJ1-3; D gene unclear. Trimming removed 5 bases at V and 0 bases at J, with 8 bases between. This CDR3 contains 14 residues. CDR3 nucleotide sequence: TGTGCCAGCAGTCCCCAGGTCTCTGGAAACACCATATATTTT. Translation: CASSPQVSGNTIYF.

There are a few counts of this clonotype. The chain uses TRBV11-2 and TRBJ2-3; D is uncertain. This CDR3 comprises 13 residues. V lost 5 bases and J lost 7, with 13 bases in between. CDR1 and CDR2 (germline): SGHAT, FQNNGV. DNA for the CDR3: TGTGCCAGCAGCCCAGAGACTGGGAATACGCAGTATTTT. Amino acids: CASSPETGNTQYF. The whole variable domain, remainder taken from reference TRBV11-2 and TRBJ2-3, is EAGVAQSPRYKIIEKRQSVAFWCNPISGHATLYWYQQILGQGPKLLIQFQNNGVVDDSQLPKDRFSAERLKGVDSTLKIQPAKLEDSAVYLCASSPETGNTQYFGPGTRLTVL.

This chain joins TRBV14 and TRBJ2-5; no definite D call. CDR1 is SGHDN, CDR2 FVKESK, per germline. Trimming stripped 0 bases from V and 5 bases from J, with 4 bases between. The CDR3 is 12 amino acids. CDR3 bases: TGTGCCAGCAGCCAAGAGCGGGAGACCCAGTACTTC. Translation gives CASSQERETQYF.

The chain has TRBV14 and TRBJ1-1; D unclear. The CDR3 contains 15 residues. V gave up 4 bases and J gave up 3 bases, with 15 bases separating them. Germline values: CDR1 SGHDN, CDR2 FVKESK. The CDR3 loop reads CASSRTPLRDTEAFF. CDR3 in DNA: TGTGCCAGCAGCCGGACCCCCCTGCGGGACACTGAAGCTTTCTTT.

This chain uses TRBV9 with TRBJ2-1, with D perhaps matching TRBD1 (5 bases). In germline, CDR1 is SGDLS, CDR2 YYNGEE. This CDR3 has 15 residues. Trimming pared 4 bases from V and 0 bases from J, leaving 11 bases between. CDR3: CASSQDISSYNEQFF. In DNA, the CDR3 is TGTGCCAGCAGCCAGGACATAAGCTCCTACAATGAGCAGTTCTTC.

Ten or more counts support this clonotype. The J gene is TRBJ2-5, the V gene TRBV6-5; no clear D gene. In germline, CDR1 is MNHEY, CDR2 SVGAGI. V lost 0 bases, J lost 5 bases, and 4 bases lay in between. This CDR3 has 12 residues. The CDR3, as DNA: TGTGCCAGCAGTTACTCGAGGGAGACCCAGTACTTC. Translating it yields CASSYSRETQYF.

The gene calls are TRBV12-3 or TRBV12-4 and TRBJ1-2, with 8 bases identical to TRBD1. V was clipped by 7 bases and J by 7 bases; unmatched bases: 14. This CDR3 has 15 amino acids. CDR3 region: CASTPFQGALRGYTF. CDR3 coding DNA: TGTGCCAGCACCCCATTCCAGGGGGCCCTGCGTGGCTACACCTTC.

This clonotype was recorded a few times. The V and J genes are TRBV5-4 and TRBJ2-3; D remains unclear. Trimming took off 1 base at V and 3 bases at J, with 12 bases between the two ends. This CDR3 comprises 15 residues. Germline V gene data show CDR1 as SGHNT and CDR2 as YYREEE (reference sequence). The CDR3 sequence is CASSLRAVTTDTQYF. The DNA of the CDR3 is TGTGCCAGCAGCTTGAGGGCGGTTACTACAGATACGCAGTATTTT.

This clonotype was detected ten times or more. The V call is TRBV27, the J call TRBJ2-3; TRBD2 aligns across 10 bases. CDR1 and CDR2 from the germline V gene are MNHEY and SMNVEV (reference sequence). V shed 6 bases, J shed 2 bases, and the junction held 11 bases outside the gene matches. This CDR3 has 17 amino acids. The CDR3 coding sequence is TGTGCCAGCAGATCCGAGCGGGGGGGACAATACACAGATACGCAGTATTTT. This codes for CASRSERGGQYTDTQYF.

V and J are TRBV7-8 and TRBJ2-7; D possibly corresponds to TRBD2 (6 bases). The V and J ends lost 2 bases and 0 bases respectively, with 14 bases between them. The germline gives CDR1 SGHVS, CDR2 FQNEAQ. The CDR3 covers 16 residues. CDR3: CASSLFLASSSYEQYF. The CDR3 region has the DNA TGTGCCAGCAGCTTATTCCTAGCGTCAAGCTCCTACGAGCAGTACTTC.

The chain combines TRBV12-3 or TRBV12-4 with TRBJ2-5; D tentatively fits TRBD1 or TRBD2 (5 bases each). This CDR3 is built from 14 residues. Deletions cut 5 bases from V and 0 bases from J, with 10 bases between. CDR3 sequence (DNA): TGTGCCAGCAGTCGGGACGGTAACCAAGAGACCCAGTACTTC. Encoded protein: CASSRDGNQETQYF.

The CDR3 loop is CSASTGYEQYF. The CDR3 region has the DNA TGCAGTGCTAGCACAGGGTACGAGCAGTACTTC. The genes are TRBV20-1 and TRBJ2-7, with D perhaps matching TRBD1 (6 bases). The CDR3 sequence is 11 residues long. V lost 3 bases and J 4 bases, leaving 7 bases between the germline ends. The germline gives CDR1 DFQATT, CDR2 SNEGSKA (reference sequence).

This clonotype was counted many times. CDR3 nucleotide sequence: TGCAGTGCTAGTCGGCAGGGCGGCACCGGGGAGCTGTTTTTT. This encodes CSASRQGGTGELFF. The chain is built from TRBV20-1 and TRBJ2-2, with D possibly matching TRBD1 (5 bases). Trimming cost V 3 bases and J 4 bases, with 12 bases left between them. CDR3 length: 14 amino acids. Germline V gene sequence: CDR1 DFQATT, CDR2 SNEGSKA (reference sequence).